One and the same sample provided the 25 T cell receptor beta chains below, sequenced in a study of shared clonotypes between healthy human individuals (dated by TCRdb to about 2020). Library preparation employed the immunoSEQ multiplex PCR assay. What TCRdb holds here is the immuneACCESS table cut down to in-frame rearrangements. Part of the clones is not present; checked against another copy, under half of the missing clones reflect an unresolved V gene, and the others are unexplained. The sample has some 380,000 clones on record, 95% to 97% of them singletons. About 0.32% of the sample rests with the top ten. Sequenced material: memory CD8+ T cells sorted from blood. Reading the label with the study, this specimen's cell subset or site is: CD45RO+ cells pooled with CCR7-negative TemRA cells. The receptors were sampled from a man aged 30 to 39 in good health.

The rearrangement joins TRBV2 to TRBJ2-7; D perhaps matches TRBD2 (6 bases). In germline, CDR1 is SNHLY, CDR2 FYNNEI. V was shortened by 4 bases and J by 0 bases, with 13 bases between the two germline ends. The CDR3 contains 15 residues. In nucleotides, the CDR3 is TGTGCCAGCAGTGGAGGTAGCGGCCGCTCCTACGAGCAGTACTTC. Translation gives CASSGGSGRSYEQYF.

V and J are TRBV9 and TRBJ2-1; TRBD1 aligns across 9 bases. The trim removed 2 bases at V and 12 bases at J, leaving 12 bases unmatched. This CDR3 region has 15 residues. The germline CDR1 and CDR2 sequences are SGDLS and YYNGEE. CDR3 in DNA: TGTGCCAGCAGCGTCGCCGGGACAGGGACCCTAACGCAGTTCTTC. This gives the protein CASSVAGTGTLTQFF.

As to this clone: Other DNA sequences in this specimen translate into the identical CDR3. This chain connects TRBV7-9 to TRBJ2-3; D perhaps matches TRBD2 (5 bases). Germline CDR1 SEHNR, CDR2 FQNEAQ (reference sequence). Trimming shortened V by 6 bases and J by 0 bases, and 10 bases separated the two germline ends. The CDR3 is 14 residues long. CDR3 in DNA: TGTGCCAGCAGTCTTAGCGTGAGCACAGATACGCAGTATTTT. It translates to CASSLSVSTDTQYF.

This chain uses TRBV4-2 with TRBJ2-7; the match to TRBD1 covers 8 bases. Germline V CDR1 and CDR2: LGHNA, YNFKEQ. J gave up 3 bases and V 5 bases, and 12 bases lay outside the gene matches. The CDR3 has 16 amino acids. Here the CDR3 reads CASSIRAGTGHYEQYF. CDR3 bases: TGTGCCAGCAGCATACGCGCCGGGACAGGACACTACGAGCAGTACTTC.

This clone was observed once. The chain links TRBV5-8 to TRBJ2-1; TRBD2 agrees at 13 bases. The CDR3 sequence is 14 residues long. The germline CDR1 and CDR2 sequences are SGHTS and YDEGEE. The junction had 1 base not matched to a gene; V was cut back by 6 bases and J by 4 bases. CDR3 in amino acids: CASKGLAGYNEQFF. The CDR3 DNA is TGTGCCAGCAAGGGACTAGCGGGGTACAATGAGCAGTTCTTC. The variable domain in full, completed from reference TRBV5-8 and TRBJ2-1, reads EAGVTQSPTHLIKTRGQQATLRCSPISGHTSVYWYQQALGLGLQFLLWYDEGEERNRGNFPPRFSGRQFPNYSSELNVNALELEDSALYLCASKGLAGYNEQFFGPGTRLTVL.

CDR3 DNA sequence: TGTGCCAGTACCCCGGACAGGGGAATGAACACTGAAGCTTTCTTT. Protein product: CASTPDRGMNTEAFF. This chain joins TRBV19 and TRBJ1-1; TRBD1 agrees at 9 bases. The CDR3 totals 15 residues. The junction had 6 bases not matched to a gene; V was cut back by 7 bases and J by 0 bases. Germline V gives CDR1 LNHDA, CDR2 SQIVND (reference sequence).

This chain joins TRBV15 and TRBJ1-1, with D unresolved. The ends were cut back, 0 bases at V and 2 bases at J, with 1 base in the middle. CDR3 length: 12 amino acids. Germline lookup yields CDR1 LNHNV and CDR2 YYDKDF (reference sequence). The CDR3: CATSRDNTEAFF. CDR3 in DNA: TGTGCCACCAGCAGAGATAACACTGAAGCTTTCTTT.

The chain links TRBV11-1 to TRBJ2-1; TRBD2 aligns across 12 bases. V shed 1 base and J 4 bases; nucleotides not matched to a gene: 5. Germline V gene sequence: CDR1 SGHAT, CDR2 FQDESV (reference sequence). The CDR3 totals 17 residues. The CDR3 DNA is TGTGCCAGCAGCTTAGGGGCTAGCGGGAGGGGTTACAATGAGCAGTTCTTC. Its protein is CASSLGASGRGYNEQFF. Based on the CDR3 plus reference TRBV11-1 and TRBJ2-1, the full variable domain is EAEVAQSPRYKITEKSQAVAFWCDPISGHATLYWYRQILGQGPELLVQFQDESVVDDSQLPKDRFSAERLKGVDSTLKIQPAELGDSAMYLCASSLGASGRGYNEQFFGPGTRLTVL.

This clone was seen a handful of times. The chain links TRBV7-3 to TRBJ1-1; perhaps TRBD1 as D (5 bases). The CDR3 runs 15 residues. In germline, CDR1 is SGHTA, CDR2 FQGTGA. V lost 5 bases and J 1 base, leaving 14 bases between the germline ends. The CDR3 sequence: CASSPQTGWNTEAFF. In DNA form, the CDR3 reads TGTGCCAGCAGCCCCCAAACAGGATGGAACACTGAAGCTTTCTTT.

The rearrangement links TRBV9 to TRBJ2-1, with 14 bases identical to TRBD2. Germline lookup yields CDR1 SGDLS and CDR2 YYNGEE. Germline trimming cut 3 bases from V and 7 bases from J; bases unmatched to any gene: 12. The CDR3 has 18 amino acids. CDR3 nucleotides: TGTGCCAGCAGCGCGGGACTAGCGGGAGAGGAATTCTGGAATGAGCAGTTCTTC. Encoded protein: CASSAGLAGEEFWNEQFF.

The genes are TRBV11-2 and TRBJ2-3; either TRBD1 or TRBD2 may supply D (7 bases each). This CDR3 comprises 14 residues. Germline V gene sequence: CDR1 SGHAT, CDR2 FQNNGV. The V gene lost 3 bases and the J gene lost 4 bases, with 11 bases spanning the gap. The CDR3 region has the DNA TGTGCCAGCAGCTTGACAGGGAGGGCAGATACGCAGTATTTT. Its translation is CASSLTGRADTQYF.

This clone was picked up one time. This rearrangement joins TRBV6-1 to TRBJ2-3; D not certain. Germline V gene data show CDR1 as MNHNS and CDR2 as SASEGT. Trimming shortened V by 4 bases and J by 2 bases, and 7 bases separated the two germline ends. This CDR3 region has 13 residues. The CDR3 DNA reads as TGTGCCAGCAGTGTTCACTCCACAGATACGCAGTATTTT. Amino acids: CASSVHSTDTQYF.

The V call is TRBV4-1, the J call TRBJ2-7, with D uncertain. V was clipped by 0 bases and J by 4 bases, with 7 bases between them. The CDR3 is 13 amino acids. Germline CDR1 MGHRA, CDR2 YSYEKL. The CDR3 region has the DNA TGCGCCAGCAGCCAAGATAGCTATTACGAGCAGTACTTC. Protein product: CASSQDSYYEQYF.

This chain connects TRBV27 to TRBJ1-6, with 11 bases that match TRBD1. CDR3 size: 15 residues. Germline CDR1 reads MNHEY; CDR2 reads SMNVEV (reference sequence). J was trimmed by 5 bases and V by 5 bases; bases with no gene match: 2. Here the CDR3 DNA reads TGTGCCAGCAGTACGGACAGGGGGCATAATTCACCCCTCCACTTT. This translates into CASSTDRGHNSPLHF.

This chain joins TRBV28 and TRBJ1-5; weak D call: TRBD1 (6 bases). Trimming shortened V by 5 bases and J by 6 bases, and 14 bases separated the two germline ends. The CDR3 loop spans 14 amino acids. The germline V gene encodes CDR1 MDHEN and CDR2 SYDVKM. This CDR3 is CASSAPGEGQPQHF. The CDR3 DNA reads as TGTGCCAGCAGTGCACCAGGGGAGGGTCAGCCCCAGCATTTT.

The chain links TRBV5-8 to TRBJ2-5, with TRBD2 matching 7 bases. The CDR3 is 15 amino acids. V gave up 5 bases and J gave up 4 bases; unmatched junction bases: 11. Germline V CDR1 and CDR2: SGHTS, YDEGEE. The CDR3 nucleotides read TGTGCCAGCAGGGTCTGGGGGGGAGGATCAGAGACCCAGTACTTC. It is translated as CASRVWGGGSETQYF.

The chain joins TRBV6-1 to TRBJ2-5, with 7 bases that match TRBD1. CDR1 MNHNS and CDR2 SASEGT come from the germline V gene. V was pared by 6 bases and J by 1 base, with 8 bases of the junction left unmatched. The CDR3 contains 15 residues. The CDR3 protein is CASREIDRAQETQYF. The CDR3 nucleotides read TGTGCCAGCAGGGAGATAGACAGGGCCCAAGAGACCCAGTACTTC.

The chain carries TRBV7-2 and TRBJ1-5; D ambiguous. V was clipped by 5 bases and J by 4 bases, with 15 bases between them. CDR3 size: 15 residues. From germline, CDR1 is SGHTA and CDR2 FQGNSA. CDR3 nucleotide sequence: TGTGCCAGCAGCCGCAGTCCACTGGGGAATCAGCCCCAGCATTTT. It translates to CASSRSPLGNQPQHF.

The CDR3 region has the DNA TGTGCCAGCAGCTGGACTAGCGGGGCCGGCGAGCAGTACTTC. It codes for CASSWTSGAGEQYF. The J gene is TRBJ2-7, the V gene TRBV7-2; 12 bases align to TRBD2. The CDR3 length is 14 residues. Trimming removed 4 bases from V and 6 bases from J; junction bases left unmatched: 4. Germline values: CDR1 SGHTA, CDR2 FQGNSA.

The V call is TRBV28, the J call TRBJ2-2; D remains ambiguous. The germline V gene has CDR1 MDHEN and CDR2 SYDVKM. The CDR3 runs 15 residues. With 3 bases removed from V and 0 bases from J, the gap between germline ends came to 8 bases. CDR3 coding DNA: TGTGCCAGCAGTTTGGGTTCGGCGAACACCGGGGAGCTGTTTTTT. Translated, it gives CASSLGSANTGELFF.

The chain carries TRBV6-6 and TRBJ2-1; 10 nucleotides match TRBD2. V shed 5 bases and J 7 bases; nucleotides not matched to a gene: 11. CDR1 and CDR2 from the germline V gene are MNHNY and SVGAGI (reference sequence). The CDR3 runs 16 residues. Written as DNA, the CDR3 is TGTGCCAGCAGTACCAGACTAGCGGGTCGTTTGAATGAGCAGTTCTTC. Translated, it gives CASSTRLAGRLNEQFF.

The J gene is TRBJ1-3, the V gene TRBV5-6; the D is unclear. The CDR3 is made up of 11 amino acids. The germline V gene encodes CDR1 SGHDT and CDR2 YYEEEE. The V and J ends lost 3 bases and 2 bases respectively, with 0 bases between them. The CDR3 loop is CASSSGNTIYF. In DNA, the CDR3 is TGTGCCAGCAGCTCTGGAAACACCATATATTTT.

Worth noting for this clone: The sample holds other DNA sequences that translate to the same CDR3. CDR3: CAWSVSNEQFF. CDR3 bases: TGTGCCTGGAGTGTAAGCAATGAGCAGTTCTTC. The V call is TRBV30, the J call TRBJ2-1; D uncertain. Germline CDR1 and CDR2: GTSNPN and SVGIG (reference sequence). The CDR3 length is 11 residues. Deletions cut 0 bases from V and 6 bases from J, with 3 bases between.

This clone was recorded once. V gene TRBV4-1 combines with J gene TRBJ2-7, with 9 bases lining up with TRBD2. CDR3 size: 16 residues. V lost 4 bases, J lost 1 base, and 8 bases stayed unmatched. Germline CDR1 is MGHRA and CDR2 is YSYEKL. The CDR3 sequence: CASSRGPSGISYEQYF. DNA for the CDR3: TGCGCCAGCAGCCGGGGGCCTAGCGGGATTTCCTACGAGCAGTACTTC.

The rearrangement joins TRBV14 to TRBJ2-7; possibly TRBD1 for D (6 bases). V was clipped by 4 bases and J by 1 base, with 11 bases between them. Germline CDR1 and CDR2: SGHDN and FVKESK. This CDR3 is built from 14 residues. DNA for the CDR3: TGTGCCAGCAGCCCTCTAGACAGGTCCTACGAGCAGTACTTC. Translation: CASSPLDRSYEQYF. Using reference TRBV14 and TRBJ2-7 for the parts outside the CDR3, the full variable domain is EAGVTQFPSHSVIEKGQTVTLRCDPISGHDNLYWYRRVMGKEIKFLLHFVKESKQDESGMPNNRFLAERTGGTYSTLKVQPAELEDSGVYFCASSPLDRSYEQYFGPGTRLTVT.